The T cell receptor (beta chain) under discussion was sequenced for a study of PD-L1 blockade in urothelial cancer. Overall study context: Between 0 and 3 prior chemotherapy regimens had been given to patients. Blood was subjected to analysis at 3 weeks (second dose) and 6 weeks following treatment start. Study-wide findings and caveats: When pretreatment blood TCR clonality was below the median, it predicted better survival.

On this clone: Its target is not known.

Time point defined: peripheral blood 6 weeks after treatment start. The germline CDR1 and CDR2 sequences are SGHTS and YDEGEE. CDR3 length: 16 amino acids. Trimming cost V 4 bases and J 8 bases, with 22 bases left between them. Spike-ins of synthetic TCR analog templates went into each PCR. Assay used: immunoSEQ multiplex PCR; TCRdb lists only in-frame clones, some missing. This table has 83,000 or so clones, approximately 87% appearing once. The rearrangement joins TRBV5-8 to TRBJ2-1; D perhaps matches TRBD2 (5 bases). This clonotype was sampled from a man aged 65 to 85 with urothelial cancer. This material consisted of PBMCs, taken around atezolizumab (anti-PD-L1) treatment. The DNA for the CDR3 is TGTGCCAGCAGCCCTGGACTCGTACCAGGATGGGATGAGCAGTTCTTC. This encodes CASSPGLVPGWDEQFF.